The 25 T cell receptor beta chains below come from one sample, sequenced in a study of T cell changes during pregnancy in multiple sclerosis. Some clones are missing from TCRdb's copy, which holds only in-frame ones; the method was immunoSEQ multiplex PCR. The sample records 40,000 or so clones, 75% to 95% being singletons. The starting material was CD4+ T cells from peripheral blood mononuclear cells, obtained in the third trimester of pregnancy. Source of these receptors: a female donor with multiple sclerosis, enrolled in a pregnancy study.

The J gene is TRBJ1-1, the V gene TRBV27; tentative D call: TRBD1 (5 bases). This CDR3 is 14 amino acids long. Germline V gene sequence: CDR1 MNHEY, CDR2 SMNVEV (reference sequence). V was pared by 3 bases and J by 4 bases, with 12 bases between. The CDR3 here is CASSFRVVGTEAFF. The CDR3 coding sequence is TGTGCCAGCAGTTTCAGGGTCGTGGGCACTGAAGCTTTCTTT.

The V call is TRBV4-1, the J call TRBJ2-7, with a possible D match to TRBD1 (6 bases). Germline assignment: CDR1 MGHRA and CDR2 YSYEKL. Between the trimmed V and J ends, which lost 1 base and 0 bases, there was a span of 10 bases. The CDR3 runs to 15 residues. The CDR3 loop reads CASSQGTAYSYEQYF. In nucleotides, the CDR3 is TGCGCCAGCAGCCAAGGGACAGCGTACTCCTACGAGCAGTACTTC.

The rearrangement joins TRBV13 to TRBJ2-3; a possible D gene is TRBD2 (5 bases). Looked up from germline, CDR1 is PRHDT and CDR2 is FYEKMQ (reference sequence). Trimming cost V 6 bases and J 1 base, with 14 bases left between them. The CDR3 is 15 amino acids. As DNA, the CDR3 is TGTGCCAGCAGTGCAGGTGCCGGGGGCACAGATACGCAGTATTTT. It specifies CASSAGAGGTDTQYF.

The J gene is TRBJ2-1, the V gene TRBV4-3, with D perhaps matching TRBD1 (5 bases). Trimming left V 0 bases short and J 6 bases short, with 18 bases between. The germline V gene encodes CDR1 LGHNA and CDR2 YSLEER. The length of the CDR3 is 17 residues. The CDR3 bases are TGCGCCAGCAGCCAAGATCTGGGGCTCCGAGCGAGCAATGAGCAGTTCTTC. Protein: CASSQDLGLRASNEQFF.

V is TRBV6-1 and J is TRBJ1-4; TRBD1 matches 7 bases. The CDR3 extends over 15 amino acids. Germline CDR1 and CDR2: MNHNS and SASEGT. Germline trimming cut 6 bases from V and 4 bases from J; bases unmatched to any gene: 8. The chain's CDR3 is CASSRDRRDNEKLFF. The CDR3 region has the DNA TGTGCCAGCAGCCGGGACAGAAGAGATAATGAAAAACTGTTTTTT.

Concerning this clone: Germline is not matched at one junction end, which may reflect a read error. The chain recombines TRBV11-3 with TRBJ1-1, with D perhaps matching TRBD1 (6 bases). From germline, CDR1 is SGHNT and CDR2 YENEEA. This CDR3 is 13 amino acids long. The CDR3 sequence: CASSLEQGSEAFF. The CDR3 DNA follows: TGTGCCAGCAGCCTAGAACAGGGTTCTGAAGCTTTCTTT.

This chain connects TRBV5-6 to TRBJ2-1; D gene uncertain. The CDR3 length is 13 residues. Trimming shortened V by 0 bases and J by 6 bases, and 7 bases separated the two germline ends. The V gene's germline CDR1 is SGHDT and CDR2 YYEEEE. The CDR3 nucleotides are TGTGCCAGCAGCTTGGGCAGGCGCAATGAGCAGTTCTTC. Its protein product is CASSLGRRNEQFF.

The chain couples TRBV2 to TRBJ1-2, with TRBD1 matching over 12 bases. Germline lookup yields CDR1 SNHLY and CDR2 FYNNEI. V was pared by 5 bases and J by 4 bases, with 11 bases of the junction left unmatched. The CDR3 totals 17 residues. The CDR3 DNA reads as TGTGCCAGCAGTCCGTTCGGGACAGGGGGCGAGGGCTATGGCTACACCTTC. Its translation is CASSPFGTGGEGYGYTF. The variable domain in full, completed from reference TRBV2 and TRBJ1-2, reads EPEVTQTPSHQVTQMGQEVILRCVPISNHLYFYWYRQILGQKVEFLVSFYNNEISEKSEIFDDQFSVERPDGSNFTLKIRSTKLEDSAMYFCASSPFGTGGEGYGYTFGSGTRLTVV.

CDR3 DNA: TGCGCCAGCAGCTTGACCCACAGCGGCATCGCCAATCAGCCCCAGCATTTT. Its protein product is CASSLTHSGIANQPQHF. This chain joins TRBV5-1 and TRBJ1-5; D not resolved. The V gene lost 1 base and the J gene lost 3 bases, with 17 bases spanning the gap. Germline assignment: CDR1 SGHRS and CDR2 YFSETQ. This CDR3 contains 17 residues.

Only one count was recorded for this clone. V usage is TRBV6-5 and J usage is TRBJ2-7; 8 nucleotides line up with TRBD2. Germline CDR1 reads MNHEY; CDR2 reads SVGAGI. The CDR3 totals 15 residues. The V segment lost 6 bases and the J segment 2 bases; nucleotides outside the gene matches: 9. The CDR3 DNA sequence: TGTGCCAGCAGGTCCGGAACGGGAGGGCCCTACGAGCAGTACTTC. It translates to CASRSGTGGPYEQYF.

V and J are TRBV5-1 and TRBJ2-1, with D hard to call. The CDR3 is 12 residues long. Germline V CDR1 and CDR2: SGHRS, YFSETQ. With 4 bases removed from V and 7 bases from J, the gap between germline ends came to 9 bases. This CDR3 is CASSGLSNEQFF. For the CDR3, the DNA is TGCGCCAGCAGCGGGCTTAGTAATGAGCAGTTCTTC.

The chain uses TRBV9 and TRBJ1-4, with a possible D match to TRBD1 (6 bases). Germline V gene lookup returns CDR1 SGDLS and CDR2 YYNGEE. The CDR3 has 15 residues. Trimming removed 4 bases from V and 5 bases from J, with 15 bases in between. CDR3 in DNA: TGTGCCAGCAGCCCTGAGACAGGCCGGAATGAAAAACTGTTTTTT. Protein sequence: CASSPETGRNEKLFF.

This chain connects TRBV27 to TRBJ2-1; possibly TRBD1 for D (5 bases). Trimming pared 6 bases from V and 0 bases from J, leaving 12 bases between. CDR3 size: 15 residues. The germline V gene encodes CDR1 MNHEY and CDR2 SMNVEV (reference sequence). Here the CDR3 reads CASSTQDISYNEQFF. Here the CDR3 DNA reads TGTGCCAGCAGCACACAGGACATCTCCTACAATGAGCAGTTCTTC.

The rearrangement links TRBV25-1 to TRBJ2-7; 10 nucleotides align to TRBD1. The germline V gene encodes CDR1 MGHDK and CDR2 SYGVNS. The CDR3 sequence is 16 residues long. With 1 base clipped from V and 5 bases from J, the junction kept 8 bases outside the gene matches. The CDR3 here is CASSESWWGTGDEQYF. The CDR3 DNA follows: TGTGCCAGCAGTGAATCGTGGTGGGGGACAGGGGACGAGCAGTACTTC.

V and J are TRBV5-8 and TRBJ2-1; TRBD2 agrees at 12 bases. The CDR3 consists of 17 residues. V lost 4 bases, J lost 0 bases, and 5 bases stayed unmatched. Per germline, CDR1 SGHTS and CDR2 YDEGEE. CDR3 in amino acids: CASSPASGRASYNEQFF. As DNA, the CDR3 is TGTGCCAGCAGCCCTGCTAGCGGGAGGGCCTCCTACAATGAGCAGTTCTTC. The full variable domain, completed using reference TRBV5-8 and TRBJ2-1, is EAGVTQSPTHLIKTRGQQATLRCSPISGHTSVYWYQQALGLGLQFLLWYDEGEERNRGNFPPRFSGRQFPNYSSELNVNALELEDSALYLCASSPASGRASYNEQFFGPGTRLTVL.

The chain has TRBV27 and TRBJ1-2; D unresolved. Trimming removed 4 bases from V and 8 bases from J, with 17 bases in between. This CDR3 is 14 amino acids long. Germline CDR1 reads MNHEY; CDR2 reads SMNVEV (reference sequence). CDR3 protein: CASSSFQRSGGYTF. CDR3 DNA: TGTGCCAGCAGTTCATTCCAACGGTCGGGGGGCTACACCTTC.

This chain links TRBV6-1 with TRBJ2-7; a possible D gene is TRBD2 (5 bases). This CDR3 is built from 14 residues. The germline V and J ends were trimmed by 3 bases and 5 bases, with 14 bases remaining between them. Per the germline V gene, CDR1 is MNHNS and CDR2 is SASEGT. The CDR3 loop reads CASSDYGKGHEQYF. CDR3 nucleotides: TGTGCCAGCAGTGACTACGGGAAGGGCCACGAGCAGTACTTC.

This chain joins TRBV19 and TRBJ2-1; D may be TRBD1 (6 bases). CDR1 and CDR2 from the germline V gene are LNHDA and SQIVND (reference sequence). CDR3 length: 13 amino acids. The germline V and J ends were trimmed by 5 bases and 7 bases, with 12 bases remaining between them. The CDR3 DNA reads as TGTGCCAGTAGTCACAGGGACCGGAATGAGCAGTTCTTC. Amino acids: CASSHRDRNEQFF.

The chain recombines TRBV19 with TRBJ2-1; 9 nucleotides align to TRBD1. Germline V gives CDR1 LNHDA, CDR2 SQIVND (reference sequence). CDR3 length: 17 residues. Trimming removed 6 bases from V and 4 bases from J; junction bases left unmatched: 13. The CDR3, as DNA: TGTGCCAGTAGGCCGACAGGGGGGTCGAGGTTTTACAATGAGCAGTTCTTC. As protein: CASRPTGGSRFYNEQFF.

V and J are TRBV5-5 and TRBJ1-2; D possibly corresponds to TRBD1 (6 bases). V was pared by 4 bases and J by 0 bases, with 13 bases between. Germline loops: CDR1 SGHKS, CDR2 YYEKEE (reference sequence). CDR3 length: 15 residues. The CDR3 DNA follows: TGTGCCAGCAGCCTCCGGGACACCCCTAACTATGGCTACACCTTC. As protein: CASSLRDTPNYGYTF.

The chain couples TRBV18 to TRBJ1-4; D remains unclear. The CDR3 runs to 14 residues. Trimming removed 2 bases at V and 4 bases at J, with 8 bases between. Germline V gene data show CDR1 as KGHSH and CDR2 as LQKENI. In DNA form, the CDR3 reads TGTGCCAGCTCACCAGGAGGCGGTAATGAAAAACTGTTTTTT. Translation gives CASSPGGGNEKLFF.

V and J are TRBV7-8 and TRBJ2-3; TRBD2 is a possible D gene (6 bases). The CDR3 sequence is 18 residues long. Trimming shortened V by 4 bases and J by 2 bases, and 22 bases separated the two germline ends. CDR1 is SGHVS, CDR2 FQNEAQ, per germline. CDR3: CASSSRMRGAGSTDTQYF. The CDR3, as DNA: TGTGCCAGCAGCTCCCGGATGCGCGGGGCCGGGTCCACAGATACGCAGTATTTT.

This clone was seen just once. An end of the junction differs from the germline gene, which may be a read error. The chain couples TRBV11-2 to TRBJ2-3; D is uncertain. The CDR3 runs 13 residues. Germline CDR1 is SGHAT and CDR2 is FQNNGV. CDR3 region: CASSLARADTQYF. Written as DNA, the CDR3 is TGTGCCAGCAGTTTAGCCCGAGCAGATACGCAGTATTTT.

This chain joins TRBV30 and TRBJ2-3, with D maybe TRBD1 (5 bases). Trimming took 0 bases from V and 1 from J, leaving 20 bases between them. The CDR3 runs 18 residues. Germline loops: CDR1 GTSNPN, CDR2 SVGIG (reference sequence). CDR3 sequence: CAWSVPSAGLRGTDTQYF. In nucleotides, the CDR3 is TGTGCCTGGAGTGTACCTTCGGCAGGGCTTAGGGGCACAGATACGCAGTATTTT.

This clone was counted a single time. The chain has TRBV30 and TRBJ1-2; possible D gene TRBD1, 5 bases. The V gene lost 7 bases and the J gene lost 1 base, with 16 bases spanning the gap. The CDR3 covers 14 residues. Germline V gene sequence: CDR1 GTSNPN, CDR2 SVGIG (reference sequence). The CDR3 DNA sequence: TGTGCCTCGGTTTGGCAGGGAAGTAACTATGGCTACACCTTC. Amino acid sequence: CASVWQGSNYGYTF.